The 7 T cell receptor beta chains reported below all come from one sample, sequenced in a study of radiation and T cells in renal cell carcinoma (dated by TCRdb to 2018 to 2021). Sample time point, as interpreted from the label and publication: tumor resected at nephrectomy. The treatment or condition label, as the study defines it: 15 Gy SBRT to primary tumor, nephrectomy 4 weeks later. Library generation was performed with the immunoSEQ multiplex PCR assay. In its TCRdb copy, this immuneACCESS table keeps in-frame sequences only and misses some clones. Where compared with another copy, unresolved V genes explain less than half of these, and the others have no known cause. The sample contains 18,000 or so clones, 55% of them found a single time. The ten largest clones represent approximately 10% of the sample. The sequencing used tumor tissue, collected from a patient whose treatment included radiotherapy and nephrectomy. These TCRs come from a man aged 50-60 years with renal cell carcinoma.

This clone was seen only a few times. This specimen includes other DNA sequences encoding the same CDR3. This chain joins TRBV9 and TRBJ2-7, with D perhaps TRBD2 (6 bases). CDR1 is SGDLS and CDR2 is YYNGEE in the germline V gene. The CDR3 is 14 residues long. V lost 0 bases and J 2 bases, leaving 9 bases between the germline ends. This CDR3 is CASSVGGGTYEQYF. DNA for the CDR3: TGTGCCAGCAGCGTAGGGGGAGGAACCTACGAGCAGTACTTC.

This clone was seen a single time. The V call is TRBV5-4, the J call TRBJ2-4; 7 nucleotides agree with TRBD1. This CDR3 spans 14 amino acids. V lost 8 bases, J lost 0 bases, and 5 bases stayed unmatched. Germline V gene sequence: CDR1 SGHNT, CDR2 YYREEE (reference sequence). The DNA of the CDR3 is TGTGCCAGTGGGGACAGTTTAGCCAAAAACATTCAGTACTTC. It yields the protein CASGDSLAKNIQYF.

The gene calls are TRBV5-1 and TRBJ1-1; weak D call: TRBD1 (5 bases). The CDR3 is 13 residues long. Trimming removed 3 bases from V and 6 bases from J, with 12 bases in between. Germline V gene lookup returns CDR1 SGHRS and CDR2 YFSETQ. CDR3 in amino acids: CASSSQGEAEAFF. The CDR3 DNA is TGCGCCAGCAGCTCTCAGGGTGAAGCTGAAGCTTTCTTT.

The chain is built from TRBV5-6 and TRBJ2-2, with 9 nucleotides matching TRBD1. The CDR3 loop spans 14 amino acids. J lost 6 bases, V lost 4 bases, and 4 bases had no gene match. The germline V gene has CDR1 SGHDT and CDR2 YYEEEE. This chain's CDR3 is CASSPGQGPGELFF. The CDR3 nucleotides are TGTGCCAGCAGCCCTGGACAGGGGCCCGGGGAGCTGTTTTTT.

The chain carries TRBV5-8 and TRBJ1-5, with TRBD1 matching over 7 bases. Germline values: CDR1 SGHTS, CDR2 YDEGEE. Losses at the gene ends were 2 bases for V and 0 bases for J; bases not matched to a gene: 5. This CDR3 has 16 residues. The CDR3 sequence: CASSLQGQNSNQPQHF. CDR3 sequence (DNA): TGTGCCAGCAGCTTACAGGGGCAGAATAGCAATCAGCCCCAGCATTTT. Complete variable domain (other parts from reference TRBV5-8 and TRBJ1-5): EAGVTQSPTHLIKTRGQQATLRCSPISGHTSVYWYQQALGLGLQFLLWYDEGEERNRGNFPPRFSGRQFPNYSSELNVNALELEDSALYLCASSLQGQNSNQPQHFGDGTRLSIL.

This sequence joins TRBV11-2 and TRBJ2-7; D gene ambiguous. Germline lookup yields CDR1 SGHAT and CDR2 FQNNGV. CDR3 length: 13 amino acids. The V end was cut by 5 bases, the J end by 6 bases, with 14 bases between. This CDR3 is CASSPQVGGEQYF. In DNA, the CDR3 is TGTGCCAGCAGCCCACAAGTGGGCGGCGAGCAGTACTTC.

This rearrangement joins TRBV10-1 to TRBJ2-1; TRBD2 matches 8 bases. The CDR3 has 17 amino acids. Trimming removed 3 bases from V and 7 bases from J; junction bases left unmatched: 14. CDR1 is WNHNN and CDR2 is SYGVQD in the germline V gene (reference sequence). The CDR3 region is CASSDQLGAGEANEQFF. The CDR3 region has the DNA TGCGCCAGCAGTGATCAATTAGGAGCGGGAGAGGCGAATGAGCAGTTCTTC.